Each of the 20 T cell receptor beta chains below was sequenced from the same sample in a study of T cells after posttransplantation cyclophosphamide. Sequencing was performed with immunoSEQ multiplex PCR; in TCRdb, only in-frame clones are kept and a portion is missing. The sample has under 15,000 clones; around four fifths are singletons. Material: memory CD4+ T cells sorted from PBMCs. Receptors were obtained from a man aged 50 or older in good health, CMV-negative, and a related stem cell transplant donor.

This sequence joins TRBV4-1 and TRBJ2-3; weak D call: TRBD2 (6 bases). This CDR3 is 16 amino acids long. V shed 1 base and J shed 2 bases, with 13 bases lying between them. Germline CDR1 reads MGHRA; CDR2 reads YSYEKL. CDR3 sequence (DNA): TGCGCCAGCAGCCAAGCGGTACGGGGGAACACAGATACGCAGTATTTT. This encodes CASSQAVRGNTDTQYF.

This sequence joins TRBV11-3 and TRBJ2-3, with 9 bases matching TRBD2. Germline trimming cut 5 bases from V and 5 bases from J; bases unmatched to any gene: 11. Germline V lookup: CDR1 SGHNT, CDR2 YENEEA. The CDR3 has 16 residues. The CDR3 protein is CASSQYFSGRGDTQYF. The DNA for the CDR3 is TGTGCCAGCAGCCAATATTTTAGCGGGAGAGGAGATACGCAGTATTTT.

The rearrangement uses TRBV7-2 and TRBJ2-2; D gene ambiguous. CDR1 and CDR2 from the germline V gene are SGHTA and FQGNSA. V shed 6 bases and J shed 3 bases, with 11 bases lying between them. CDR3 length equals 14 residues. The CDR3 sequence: CASSRDLYTGELFF. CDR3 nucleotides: TGTGCCAGCAGTCGAGACTTGTACACCGGGGAGCTGTTTTTT.

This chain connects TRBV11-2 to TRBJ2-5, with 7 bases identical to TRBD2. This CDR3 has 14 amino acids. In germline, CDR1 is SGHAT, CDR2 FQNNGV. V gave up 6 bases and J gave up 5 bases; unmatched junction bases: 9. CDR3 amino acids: CASRREVDIETQYF. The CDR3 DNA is TGTGCCAGCAGACGGGAGGTAGATATTGAGACCCAGTACTTC.

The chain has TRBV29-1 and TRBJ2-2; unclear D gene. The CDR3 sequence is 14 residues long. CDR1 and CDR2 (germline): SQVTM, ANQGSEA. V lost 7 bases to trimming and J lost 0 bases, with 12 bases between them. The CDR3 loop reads CSGKARTNTGELFF. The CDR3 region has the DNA TGCAGCGGGAAAGCTAGGACGAACACCGGGGAGCTGTTTTTT.

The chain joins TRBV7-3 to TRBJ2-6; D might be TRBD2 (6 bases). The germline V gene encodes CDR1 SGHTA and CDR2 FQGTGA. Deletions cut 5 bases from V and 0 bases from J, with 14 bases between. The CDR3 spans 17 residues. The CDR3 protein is CASSPSGLTSGANVLTF. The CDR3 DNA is TGTGCCAGCAGCCCTTCGGGACTTACCTCTGGGGCCAACGTCCTGACTTTC.

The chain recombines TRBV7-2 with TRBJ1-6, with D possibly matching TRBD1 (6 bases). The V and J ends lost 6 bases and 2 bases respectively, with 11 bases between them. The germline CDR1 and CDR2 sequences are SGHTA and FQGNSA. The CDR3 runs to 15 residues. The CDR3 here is CASRLTGTYNSPLHF. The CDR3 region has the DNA TGTGCCAGCAGGTTAACAGGGACCTATAATTCACCCCTCCACTTT.

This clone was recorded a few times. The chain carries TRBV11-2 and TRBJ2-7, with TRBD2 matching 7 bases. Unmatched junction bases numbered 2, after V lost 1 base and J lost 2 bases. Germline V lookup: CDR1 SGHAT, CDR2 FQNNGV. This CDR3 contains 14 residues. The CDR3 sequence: CASSLGGGPYEQYF. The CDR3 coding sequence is TGTGCCAGCAGCTTAGGCGGGGGTCCCTACGAGCAGTACTTC. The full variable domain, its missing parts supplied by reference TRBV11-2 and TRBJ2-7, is EAGVAQSPRYKIIEKRQSVAFWCNPISGHATLYWYQQILGQGPKLLIQFQNNGVVDDSQLPKDRFSAERLKGVDSTLKIQPAKLEDSAVYLCASSLGGGPYEQYFGPGTRLTVT.

The CDR3 loop reads CASSLSPGGEQFF. The CDR3 coding sequence is TGTGCCAGCAGCTTAAGTCCAGGGGGAGAGCAGTTCTTC. V gene TRBV7-2 combines with J gene TRBJ2-1; 7 bases match TRBD1. This CDR3 has 13 residues. V shed 2 bases and J 10 bases; nucleotides not matched to a gene: 5. Germline assignment: CDR1 SGHTA and CDR2 FQGNSA.

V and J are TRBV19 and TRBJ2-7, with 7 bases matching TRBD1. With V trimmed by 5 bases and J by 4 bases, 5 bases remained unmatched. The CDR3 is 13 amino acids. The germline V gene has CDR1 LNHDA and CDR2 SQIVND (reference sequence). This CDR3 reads CASSGRQGYEQYF. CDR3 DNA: TGTGCCAGTAGTGGGAGACAGGGATACGAGCAGTACTTC.

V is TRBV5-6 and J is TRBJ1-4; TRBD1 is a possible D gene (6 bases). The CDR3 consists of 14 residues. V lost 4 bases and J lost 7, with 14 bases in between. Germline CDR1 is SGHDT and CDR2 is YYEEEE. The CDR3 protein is CASSRGGAGEKLFF. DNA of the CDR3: TGTGCCAGCAGCCGGGGGGGCGCCGGTGAAAAACTGTTTTTT.

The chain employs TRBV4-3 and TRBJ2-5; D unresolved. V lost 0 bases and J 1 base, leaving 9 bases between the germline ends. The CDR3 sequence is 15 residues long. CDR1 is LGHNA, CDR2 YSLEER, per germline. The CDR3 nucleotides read TGCGCCAGCAGCCAAGATTATCGGTCCCAAGAGACCCAGTACTTC. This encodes CASSQDYRSQETQYF.

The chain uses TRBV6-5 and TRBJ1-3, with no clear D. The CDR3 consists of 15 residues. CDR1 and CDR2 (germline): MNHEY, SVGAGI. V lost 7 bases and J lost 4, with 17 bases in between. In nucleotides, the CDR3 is TGTGCCAGCACCTCCGACGCAGGAGGCGGAAACACCATATATTTT. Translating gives CASTSDAGGGNTIYF.

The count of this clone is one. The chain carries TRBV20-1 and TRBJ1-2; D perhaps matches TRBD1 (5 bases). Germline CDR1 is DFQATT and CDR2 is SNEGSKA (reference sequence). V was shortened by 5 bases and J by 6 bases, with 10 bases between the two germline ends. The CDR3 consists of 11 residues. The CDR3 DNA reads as TGCAGTGCTCAGGGAGGGAATGGCTACACCTTC. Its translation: CSAQGGNGYTF.

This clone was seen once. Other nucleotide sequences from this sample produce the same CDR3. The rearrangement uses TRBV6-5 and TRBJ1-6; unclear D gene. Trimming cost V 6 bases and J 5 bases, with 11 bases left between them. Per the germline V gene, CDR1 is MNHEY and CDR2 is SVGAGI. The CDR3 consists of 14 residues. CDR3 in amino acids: CASRPGRNNSPLHF. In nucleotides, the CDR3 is TGTGCCAGCAGACCAGGCCGCAATAATTCACCCCTCCACTTT.

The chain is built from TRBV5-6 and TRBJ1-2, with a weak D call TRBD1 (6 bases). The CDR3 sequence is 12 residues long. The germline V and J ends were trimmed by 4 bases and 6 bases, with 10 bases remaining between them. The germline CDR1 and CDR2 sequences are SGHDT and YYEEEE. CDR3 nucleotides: TGTGCCAGCAGCGGGGGCGCTGATGGCTACACCTTC. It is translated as CASSGGADGYTF.

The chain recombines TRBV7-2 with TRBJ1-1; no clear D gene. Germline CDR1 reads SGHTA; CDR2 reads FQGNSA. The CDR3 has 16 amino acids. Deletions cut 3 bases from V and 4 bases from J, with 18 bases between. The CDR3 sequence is CASSLSRAASSTEAFF. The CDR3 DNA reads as TGTGCCAGCAGCTTGTCCCGCGCGGCGAGTAGCACTGAAGCTTTCTTT.

CDR3 nucleotides: TGTGCCAGCAGTTTGACAGGACCCCCTTGGCCCCAGCATTTT. Protein sequence: CASSLTGPPWPQHF. V gene TRBV2 combines with J gene TRBJ1-5, with TRBD1 as a possible D gene (6 bases). The V end was cut by 5 bases, the J end by 9 bases, with 17 bases between. CDR3 length equals 14 residues. The germline CDR1 and CDR2 sequences are SNHLY and FYNNEI.

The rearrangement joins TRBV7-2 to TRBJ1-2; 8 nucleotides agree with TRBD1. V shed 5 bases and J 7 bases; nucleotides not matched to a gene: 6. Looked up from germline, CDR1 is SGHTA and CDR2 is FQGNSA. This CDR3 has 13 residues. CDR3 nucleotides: TGTGCCAGCAGCCTGACAGGGGTGGGTGGCTACACCTTC. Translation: CASSLTGVGGYTF.

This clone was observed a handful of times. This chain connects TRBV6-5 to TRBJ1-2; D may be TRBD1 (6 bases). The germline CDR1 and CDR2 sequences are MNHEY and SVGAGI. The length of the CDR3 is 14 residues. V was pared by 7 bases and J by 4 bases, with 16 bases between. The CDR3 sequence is CASNPSPTGYGYTF. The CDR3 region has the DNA TGTGCCAGCAACCCCTCGCCGACAGGCTATGGCTACACCTTC.